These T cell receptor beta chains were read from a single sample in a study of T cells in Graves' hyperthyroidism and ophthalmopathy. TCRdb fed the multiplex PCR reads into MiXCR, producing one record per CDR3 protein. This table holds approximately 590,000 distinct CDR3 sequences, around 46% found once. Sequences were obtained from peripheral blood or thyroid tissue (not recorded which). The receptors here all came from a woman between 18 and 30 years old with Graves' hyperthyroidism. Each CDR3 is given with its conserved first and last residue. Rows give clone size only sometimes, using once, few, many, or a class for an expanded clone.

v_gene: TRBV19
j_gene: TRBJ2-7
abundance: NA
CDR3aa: CASSQTGGLREQYF

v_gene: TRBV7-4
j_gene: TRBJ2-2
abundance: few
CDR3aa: CASSPRGHTGELFF

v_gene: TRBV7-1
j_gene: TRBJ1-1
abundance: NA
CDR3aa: CASSPRTGRRNRENTEAFF

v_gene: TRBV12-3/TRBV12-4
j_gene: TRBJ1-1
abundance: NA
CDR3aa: CASSPDGYTEAFF

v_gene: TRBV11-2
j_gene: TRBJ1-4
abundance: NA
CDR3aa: CASSLARQSPFEKLFF

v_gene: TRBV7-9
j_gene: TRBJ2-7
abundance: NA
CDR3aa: CASSLGPAREQYF

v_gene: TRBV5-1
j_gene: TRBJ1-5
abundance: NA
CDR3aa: CASSEQGAGQPQHF

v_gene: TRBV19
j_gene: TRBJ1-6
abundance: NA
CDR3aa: CASSIGQLNSPLHF

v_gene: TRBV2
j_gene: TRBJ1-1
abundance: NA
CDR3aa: CASSEVGRDRGQHTEAFF

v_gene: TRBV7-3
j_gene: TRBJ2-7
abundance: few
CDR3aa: CASSVPSDRGYEQYF

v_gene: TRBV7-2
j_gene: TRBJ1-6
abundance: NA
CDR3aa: CASSFERSSPLHF

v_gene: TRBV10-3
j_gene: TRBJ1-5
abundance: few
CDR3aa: CAISETDRGPVQPQHF

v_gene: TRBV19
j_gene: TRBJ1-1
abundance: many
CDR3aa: CASNGMGTEAFF

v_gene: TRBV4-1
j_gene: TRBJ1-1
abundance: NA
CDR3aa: CASSQDPRGYTEAFF

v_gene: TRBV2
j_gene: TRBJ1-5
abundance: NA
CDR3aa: CASSERAQHF

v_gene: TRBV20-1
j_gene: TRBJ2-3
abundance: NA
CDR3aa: CSAELAGVTDTQYF

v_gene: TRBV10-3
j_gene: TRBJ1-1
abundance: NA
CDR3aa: CAISERQAVNTEAFF

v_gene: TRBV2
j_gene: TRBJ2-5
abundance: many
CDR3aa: CASRWEGPQTQYF

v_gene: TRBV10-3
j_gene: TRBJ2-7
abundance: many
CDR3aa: CASSGDSYEQYF

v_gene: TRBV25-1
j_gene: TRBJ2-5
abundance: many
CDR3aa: CASSADRKKETQYF

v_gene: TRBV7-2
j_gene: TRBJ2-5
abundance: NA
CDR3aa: CASSVVRDEVVEAQYF

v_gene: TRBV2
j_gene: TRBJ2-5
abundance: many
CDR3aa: CASSLQGRETQYF

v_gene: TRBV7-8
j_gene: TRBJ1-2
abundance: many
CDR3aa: CASSAGPGGYTF

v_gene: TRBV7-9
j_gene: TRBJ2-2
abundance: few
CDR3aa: CAIGQADPANTGELFF

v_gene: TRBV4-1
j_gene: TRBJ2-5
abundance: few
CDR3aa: CASSQGASGRGYQETQYF

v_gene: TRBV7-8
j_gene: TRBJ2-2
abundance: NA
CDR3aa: CASSQGRRGTGELFF

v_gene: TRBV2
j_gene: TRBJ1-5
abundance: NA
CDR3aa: CASWDSNQPQHF

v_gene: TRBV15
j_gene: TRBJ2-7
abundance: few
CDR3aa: CATSPRTRTYEQYF

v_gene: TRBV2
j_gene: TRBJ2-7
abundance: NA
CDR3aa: CASRGQGNEQYF

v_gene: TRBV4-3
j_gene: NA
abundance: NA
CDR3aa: CASSEGLAGFKNIQYF

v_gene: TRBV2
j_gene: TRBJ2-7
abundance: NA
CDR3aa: CASVGQGSGEQYF

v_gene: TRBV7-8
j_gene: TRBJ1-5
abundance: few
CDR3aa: CASSAQGASNQPQHF

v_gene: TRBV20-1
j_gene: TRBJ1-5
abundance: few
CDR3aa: CSARTARAQPQHF

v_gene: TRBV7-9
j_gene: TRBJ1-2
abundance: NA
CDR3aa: CASSAGGGGASYGYTF

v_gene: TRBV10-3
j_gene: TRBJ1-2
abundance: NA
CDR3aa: CAISETQGDYYGYTF

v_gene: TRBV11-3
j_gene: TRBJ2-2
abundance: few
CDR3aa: CASPRTVRGTGELFF

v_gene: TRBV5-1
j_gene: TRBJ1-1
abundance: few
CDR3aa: CASSRLQGPNTEAFF

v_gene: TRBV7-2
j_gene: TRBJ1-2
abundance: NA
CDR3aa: CASSLTTGMGSATF